This entry features one T cell receptor beta chain sequence. The sample holds many counts of this clonotype. Its binding antigen is unknown. Base quality data are lacking; no much larger clone is found one base away. This sample was included in a study of Graves' ophthalmopathy and Graves' hyperthyroidism (dated by TCRdb to about 2018). Background on the whole study: Peripheral blood samples were taken at the time of initial diagnosis, before any treatment was given. The study used TCR beta repertoire signatures to distinguish Graves' ophthalmopathy from Graves' hyperthyroidism and to predict progression to ophthalmopathy. In total, around 130 blood samples were TCR-sequenced: fewer than 50 ophthalmopathy, under 85 hyperthyroidism and approximately 17 hyperthyroidism-to-ophthalmopathy patients. To explore V-J signatures that separate ophthalmopathy from hyperthyroidism, a discovery set of 95 to 100 patients was enrolled, consisting of 40 to 45 with ophthalmopathy and roughly 59 with stable hyperthyroidism. An independent validation cohort comprised some 19 hyperthyroidism patients and 15 to 17 patients who later progressed from hyperthyroidism to ophthalmopathy. T-cell repertoires of thyroid tissue and blood were compared in about 6 hyperthyroidism patients. Following sample collection, hyperthyroidism patients were given methimazole at a starting dose of 30 mg daily, and ophthalmopathy patients were given high-dose intravenous methylprednisolone. The 100 discovery patients were divided at random into training and test sets in a 7:3 ratio. Results the study describes overall, beyond this receptor: In cross-validation, the 13-signature model distinguished ophthalmopathy from stable hyperthyroidism with less than 90% sensitivity and approximately 81% specificity, while in the test set the corresponding values were about 79% and 69%. In validation, the model predicted ophthalmopathy progression with 70.59% sensitivity and 72.22% specificity; about a dozen predicted patients were CT-confirmed with GO in a median of about 7.1 months. Most of the expanded thyroid clonotypes with a frequency above 0.001 were also detected in blood, and it was suggested that the thyroid immune response may be reflected by blood repertoires. Sample size was not predetermined statistically, and investigators were not blinded to group allocation.

For repertoire sequencing, the TCR beta CDR3 regions were amplified from RNA transcripts. The first round of RT-PCR was done with HTBI primers and the Qiagen OneStep RT-PCR kit, and was followed by a second round of multiplex PCR, then size selection and purification. The libraries underwent paired-end sequencing with 100 bp reads on an Illumina HiSeq2000. The source study handled its data this way. SOAPnuke was used for read processing, and reads with adapters, uncalled bases, a mean Phred below 15, or no exact constant-primer or identifier match were discarded. COPE v1.2.5 was used to merge the high-quality paired reads. Unique nucleotide sequences were defined as clonotypes and aligned to IMGT TRB V, D and J references using MiTCR v1.1. Analysis was restricted to V-J combinations with a frequency above 0.0001, which covered 99.2% of repertoires. A TCR clonal expansion and chaos score per V-J combination was defined as the ratio of F50 clonal expansion to chaos observed in the TCRdist matrix. Features were reduced by Welch's t-statistics and random forest to about a dozen V-J combinations, which fed a naive Bayes classifier. The Morisita-Horn index was used to measure how similar the thyroid and blood repertoires were. The public sequencing data were trimmed at Q25 with fastp and processed into clonotypes with MiXCR by TCRdb, which kept only in-frame beta chains. Each CDR3 protein gets just one entry, which takes the most common genes and DNA from the rows behind it. It is TCRdb's table, rather than the study itself, that gives the V and J calls and clone size. This sample comprises 350,000 to 400,000 distinct CDR3 sequences, approximately 15% of them detected only once. Roughly 7% of the sample is in the top ten clones.

Hyperthyroidism was considered stable if no progression to ophthalmopathy occurred within 18 months of follow-up. Hyperthyroidism patients were newly diagnosed, were aged 18 to 65 years, and had a disease duration under 2 months. Anyone with other autoimmune diseases, uncontrolled infections, pregnancy or lactation was excluded from the study. Diagnosis was based on clinical symptoms, serum thyroxine, TRAb, thyroid ultrasound and orbital computed tomography. Using Ficoll-Paque density gradient centrifugation, PBMCs were isolated from less than 13 ml of fresh peripheral blood. Trizol reagent was used to extract the total RNA, and its quality was then checked on an Agilent 2100 Bioanalyzer. From its cysteine to its phenylalanine, the CDR3 spans 13 amino acids. This entry keeps only the CDR3 DNA: 39 bases, framed from base 1. V is cut back by 6 bases and J by 6 bases, with 7 bases in the junction unmatched.

Source material: peripheral blood. This TCR was recovered from a woman under 30 with stable Graves' hyperthyroidism. Donor details come from another sample of the same person, matched by shared clones. The chain is encoded by TRBV12-3 or TRBV12-4 joined to TRBJ1-2; 7 of the junction bases match TRBD1. The DNA is TGTGCCAGCAGCTGGGGGACAGTGAATGGCTACACCTTC. Translated, it reads CASSWGTVNGYTF.